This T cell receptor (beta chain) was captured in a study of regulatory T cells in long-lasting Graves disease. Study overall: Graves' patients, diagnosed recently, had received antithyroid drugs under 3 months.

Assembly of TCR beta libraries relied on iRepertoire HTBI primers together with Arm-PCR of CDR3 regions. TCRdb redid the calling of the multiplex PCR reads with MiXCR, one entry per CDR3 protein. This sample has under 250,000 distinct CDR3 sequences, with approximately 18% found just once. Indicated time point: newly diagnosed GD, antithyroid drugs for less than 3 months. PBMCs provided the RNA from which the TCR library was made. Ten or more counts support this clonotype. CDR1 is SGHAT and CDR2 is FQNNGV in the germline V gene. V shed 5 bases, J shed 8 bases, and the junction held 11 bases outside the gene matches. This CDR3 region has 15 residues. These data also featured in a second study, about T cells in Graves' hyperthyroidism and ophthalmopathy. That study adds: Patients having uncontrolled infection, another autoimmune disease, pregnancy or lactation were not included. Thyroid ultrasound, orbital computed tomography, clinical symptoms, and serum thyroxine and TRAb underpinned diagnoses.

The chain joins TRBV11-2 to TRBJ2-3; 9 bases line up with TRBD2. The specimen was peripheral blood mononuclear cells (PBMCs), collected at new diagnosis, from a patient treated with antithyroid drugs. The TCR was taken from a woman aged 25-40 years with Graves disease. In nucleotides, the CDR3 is TGTGCCAGCAGCCCTCTGGCGGGGGGGCCGAGTACGCAGTATTTT. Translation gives CASSPLAGGPSTQYF. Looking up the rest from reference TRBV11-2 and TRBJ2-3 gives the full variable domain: EAGVAQSPRYKIIEKRQSVAFWCNPISGHATLYWYQQILGQGPKLLIQFQNNGVVDDSQLPKDRFSAERLKGVDSTLKIQPAKLEDSAVYLCASSPLAGGPSTQYFGPGTRLTVL.